This T cell receptor (beta chain) was sequenced for a study of T cells in Graves' hyperthyroidism and ophthalmopathy. The germline V and J ends were trimmed by 4 bases and 6 bases, with 6 bases remaining between them. This CDR3 spans 11 amino acids. Germline V gene data show CDR1 as SQVTM and CDR2 as ANQGSEA. Graves' hyperthyroidism qualified as stable when ophthalmopathy did not progress within 18 months. Hyperthyroidism had been newly diagnosed in patients aged 18 to 65, and its duration was under 2 months. Isolation of PBMCs was performed on approximately 10 ml fresh peripheral blood. Study-wide findings and caveats: The majority of expanded thyroid clonotypes above 0.001 also appeared in blood.

In this sample, this clonotype turned up a few times. Its antigen is not known. Amplification targeted TCR beta CDR3 regions from RNA transcripts. In the first-round RT-PCR of the TCR CDR3, the HTBI primer set was used. TCRdb reanalysed the multiplex PCR reads using MiXCR and keeps one entry per CDR3 protein. The sample has about 840,000 distinct CDR3 sequences, 38% seen once. The specimen was blood. The sequence was obtained from a man younger than 35 with Graves' hyperthyroidism. The gene calls are TRBV29-1 and TRBJ2-2, with D possibly TRBD1 on 6 matching bases. CDR3: CSVGQAGELFF. The CDR3 nucleotides are TGCAGCGTTGGACAGGCCGGGGAGCTGTTTTTT.